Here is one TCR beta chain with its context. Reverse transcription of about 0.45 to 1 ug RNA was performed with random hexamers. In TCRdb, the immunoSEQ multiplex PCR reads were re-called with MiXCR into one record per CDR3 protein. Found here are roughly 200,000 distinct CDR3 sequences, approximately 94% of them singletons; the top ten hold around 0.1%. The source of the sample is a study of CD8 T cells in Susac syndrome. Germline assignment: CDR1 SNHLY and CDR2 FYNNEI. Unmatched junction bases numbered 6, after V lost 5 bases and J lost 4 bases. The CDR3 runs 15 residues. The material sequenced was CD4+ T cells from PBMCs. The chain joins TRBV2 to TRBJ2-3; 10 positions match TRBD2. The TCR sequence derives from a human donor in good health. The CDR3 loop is CASSPLAGGPDTQYF. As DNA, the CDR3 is TGTGCCAGCAGTCCTTTAGCGGGGGGCCCAGATACGCAGTATTTT.